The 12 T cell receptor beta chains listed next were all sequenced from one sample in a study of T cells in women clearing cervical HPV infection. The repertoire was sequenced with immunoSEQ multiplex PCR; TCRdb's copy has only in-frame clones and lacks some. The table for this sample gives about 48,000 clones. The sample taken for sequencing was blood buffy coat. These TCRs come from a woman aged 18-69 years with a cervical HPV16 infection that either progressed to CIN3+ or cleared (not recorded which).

The CDR3 sequence is CASSRDLPGGGEQYF. CDR3 DNA, as far as it was read: TGTGCCAGCAGTCGCGACTTGCCGGGGGGGGGCGAG. The chain links TRBV7-8 to TRBJ2-7; 8 bases fit TRBD2. The read falls 3 residues short of the CDR3 end, and the missing part is taken from the germline J gene. Germline assignment: CDR1 SGHVS and CDR2 FQNEAQ. With V trimmed by 6 bases and J by 6 bases, 13 bases remained unmatched. This CDR3 region has 15 residues. Together with reference TRBV7-8 and TRBJ2-7, the CDR3 gives the full variable domain: GAGVSQSPRYKVAKRGQDVALRCDPISGHVSLFWYQQALGQGPEFLTYFQNEAQLDKSGLPSDRFFAERPEGSVSTLKIQRTQQEDSAVYLCASSRDLPGGGEQYFGPGTRLTVT.

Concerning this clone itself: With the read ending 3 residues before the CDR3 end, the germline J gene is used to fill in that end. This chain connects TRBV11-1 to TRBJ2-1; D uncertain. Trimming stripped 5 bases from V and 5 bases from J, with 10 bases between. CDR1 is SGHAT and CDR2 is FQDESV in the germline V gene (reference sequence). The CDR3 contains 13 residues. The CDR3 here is CASSQNRDNEQFF. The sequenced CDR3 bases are TGTGCCAGCAGCCAGAATCGGGACAATGAG.

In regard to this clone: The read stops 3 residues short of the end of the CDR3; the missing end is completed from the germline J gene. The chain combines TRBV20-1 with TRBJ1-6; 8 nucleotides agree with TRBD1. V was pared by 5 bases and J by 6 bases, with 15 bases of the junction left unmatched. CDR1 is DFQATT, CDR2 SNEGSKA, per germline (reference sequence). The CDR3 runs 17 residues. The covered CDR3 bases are TGCAGTGCTCCCGGACAGGGAAAAAGGGACGGTAATTCACCC. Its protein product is CSAPGQGKRDGNSP. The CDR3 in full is CSAPGQGKRDGNSPLHF.

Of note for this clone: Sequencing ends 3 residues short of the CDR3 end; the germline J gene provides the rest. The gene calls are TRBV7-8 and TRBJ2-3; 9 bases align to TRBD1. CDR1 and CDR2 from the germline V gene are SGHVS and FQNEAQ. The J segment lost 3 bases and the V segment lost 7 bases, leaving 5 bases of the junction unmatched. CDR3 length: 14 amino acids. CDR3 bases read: TGTGCCAGCACTGGGGACAGGGTTACAGATACG. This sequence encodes CASTGDRVTDT. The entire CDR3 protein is CASTGDRVTDTQYF.

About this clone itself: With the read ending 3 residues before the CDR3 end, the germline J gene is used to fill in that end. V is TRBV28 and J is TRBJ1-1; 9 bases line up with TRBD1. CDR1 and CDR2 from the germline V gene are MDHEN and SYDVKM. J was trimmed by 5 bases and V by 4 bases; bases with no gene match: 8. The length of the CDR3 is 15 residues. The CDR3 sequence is CASSSGTGIGTEAFF. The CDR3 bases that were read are TGTGCCAGCAGTTCCGGGACAGGGATCGGGACTGAA.

The CDR3 protein is CASSPDRGYGYTF. The sequenced CDR3 bases are TGCGCCAGCAGCCCGGACAGGGGGTATGGC. This chain links TRBV5-1 with TRBJ1-2, with 10 nucleotides matching TRBD1. Read data end 3 residues before the CDR3 end; the end is taken from the germline J gene. Germline trimming cut 4 bases from V and 5 bases from J; bases unmatched to any gene: 2. Looked up from germline, CDR1 is SGHRS and CDR2 is YFSETQ. The CDR3 contains 13 residues.

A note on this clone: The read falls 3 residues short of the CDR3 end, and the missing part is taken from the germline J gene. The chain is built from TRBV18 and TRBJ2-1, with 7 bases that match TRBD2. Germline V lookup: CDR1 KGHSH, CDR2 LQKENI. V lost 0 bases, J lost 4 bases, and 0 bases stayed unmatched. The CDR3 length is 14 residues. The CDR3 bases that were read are TGTGCCAGCTCACCACCGGGGGGGTACAATGAG. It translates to CASSPPGGYNE. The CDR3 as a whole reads CASSPPGGYNEQFF.

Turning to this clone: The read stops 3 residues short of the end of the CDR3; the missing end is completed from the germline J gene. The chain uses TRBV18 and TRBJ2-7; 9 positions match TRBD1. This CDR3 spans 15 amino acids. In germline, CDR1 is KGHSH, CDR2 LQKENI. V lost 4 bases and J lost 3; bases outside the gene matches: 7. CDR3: CASSREQGAVYEQYF. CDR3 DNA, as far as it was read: TGTGCCAGCTCACGGGAACAGGGGGCGGTCTACGAG.

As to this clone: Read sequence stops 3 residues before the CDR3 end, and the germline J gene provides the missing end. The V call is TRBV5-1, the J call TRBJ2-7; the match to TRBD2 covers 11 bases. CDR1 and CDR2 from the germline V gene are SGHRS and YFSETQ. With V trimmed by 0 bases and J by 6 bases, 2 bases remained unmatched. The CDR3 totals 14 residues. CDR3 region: CASSLGLAGGEQYF. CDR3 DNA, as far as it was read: TGCGCCAGCAGCTTGGGGCTAGCGGGAGGCGAG.

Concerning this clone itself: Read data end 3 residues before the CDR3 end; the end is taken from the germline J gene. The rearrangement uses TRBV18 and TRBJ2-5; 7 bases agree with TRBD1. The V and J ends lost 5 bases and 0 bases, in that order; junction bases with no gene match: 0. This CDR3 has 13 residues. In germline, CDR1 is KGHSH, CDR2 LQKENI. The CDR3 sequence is CASSGTDQETQYF. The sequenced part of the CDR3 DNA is TGTGCCAGCTCAGGGACAGACCAAGAGACC.

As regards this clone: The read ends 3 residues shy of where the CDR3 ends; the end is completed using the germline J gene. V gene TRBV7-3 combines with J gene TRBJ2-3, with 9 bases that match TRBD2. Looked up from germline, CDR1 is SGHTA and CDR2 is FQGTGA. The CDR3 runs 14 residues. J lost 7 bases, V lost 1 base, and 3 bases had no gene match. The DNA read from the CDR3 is TGTGCCAGCAGCTTAAGCAGCGGGGGGAATACG. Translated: CASSLSSGGNT. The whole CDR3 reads CASSLSSGGNTQYF.

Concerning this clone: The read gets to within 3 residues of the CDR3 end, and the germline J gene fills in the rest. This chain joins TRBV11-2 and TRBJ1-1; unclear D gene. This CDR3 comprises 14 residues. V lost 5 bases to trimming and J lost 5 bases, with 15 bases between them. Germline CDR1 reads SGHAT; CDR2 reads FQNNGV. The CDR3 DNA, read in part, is TGTGCCAGCAGCCCCCAAAGCTTACGTACTGAA. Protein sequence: CASSPQSLRTE. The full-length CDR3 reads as CASSPQSLRTEAFF.